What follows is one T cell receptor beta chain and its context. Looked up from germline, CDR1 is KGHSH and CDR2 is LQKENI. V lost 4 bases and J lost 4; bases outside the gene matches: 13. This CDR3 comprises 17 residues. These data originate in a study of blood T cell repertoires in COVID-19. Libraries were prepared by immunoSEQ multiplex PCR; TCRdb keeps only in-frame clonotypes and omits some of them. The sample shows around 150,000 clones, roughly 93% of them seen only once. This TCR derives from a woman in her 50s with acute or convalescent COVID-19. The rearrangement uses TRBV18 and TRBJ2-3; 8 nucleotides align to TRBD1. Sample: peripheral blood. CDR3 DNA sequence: TGTGCCAGCTCACGCTTCAACTCAGGGGGCAATCCAGATACGCAGTATTTT. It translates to CASSRFNSGGNPDTQYF.